This T cell receptor (beta chain) was documented in a study of blood T cell repertoires in COVID-19. In the study overall: Samples came from the United States, Italy and Spain, spanning acute and convalescent COVID-19. In each case, the material was cDNA or gDNA derived from T cells, B-cell-depleted T cells, or PBMCs.

Per the study methods: Reference gene primers were amplified, and this amplification served to estimate nucleated cell counts. Assay: immunoSEQ multiplex PCR; the TCRdb copy retains only in-frame clones and omits some. That table is the source of V, J and clone size, and D and trimming were worked out from the DNA. In the table there are about 140,000 clones, about 87% of which are singletons. The CDR3 consists of 14 residues. Germline V gene lookup returns CDR1 KGHSH and CDR2 LQKENI. Trimming shortened V by 4 bases and J by 4 bases, and 11 bases separated the two germline ends. This sequence originates from a human donor in a cohort sampled during active COVID-19. The sample taken for sequencing was peripheral blood. The V and J genes are TRBV18 and TRBJ1-3; D gene ambiguous. The CDR3 DNA is TGTGCCAGCTCACGATCAGCGGGAGGAAACACCATATATTTT. It yields the protein CASSRSAGGNTIYF.